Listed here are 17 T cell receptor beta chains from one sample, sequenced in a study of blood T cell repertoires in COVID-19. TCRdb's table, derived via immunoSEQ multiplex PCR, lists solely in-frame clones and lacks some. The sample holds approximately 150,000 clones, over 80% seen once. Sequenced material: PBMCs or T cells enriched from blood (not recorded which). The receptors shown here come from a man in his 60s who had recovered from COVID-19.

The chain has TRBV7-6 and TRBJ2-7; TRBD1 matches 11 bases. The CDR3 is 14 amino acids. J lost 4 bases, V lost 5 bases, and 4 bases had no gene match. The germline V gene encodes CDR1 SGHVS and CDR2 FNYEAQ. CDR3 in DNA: TGTGCCAGCAGCCGGGACAGGGGGTCATACGAGCAGTACTTC. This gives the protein CASSRDRGSYEQYF.

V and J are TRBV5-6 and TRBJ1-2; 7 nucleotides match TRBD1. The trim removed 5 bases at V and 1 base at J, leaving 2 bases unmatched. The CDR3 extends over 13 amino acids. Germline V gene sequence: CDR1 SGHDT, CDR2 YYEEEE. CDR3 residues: CASRYRGNYGYTF. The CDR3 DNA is TGTGCCAGCAGATACAGGGGTAACTATGGCTACACCTTC.

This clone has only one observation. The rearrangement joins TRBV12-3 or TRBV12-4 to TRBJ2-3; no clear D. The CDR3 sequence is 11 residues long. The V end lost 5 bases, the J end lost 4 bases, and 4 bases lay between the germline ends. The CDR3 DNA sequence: TGTGCCAGCAGTCCGTCAGATACGCAGTATTTT. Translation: CASSPSDTQYF.

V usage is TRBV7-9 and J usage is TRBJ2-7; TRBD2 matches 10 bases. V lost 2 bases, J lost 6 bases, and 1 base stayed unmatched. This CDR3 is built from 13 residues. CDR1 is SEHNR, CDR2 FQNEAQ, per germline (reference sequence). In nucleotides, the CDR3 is TGTGCCAGCAGCTTACTAGCGGGAGTCGAGCAGTACTTC. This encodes CASSLLAGVEQYF. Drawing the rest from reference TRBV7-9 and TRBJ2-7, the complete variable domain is DTGVSQNPRHKITKRGQNVTFRCDPISEHNRLYWYRQTLGQGPEFLTYFQNEAQLEKSRLLSDRFSAERPKGSFSTLEIQRTEQGDSAMYLCASSLLAGVEQYFGPGTRLTVT.

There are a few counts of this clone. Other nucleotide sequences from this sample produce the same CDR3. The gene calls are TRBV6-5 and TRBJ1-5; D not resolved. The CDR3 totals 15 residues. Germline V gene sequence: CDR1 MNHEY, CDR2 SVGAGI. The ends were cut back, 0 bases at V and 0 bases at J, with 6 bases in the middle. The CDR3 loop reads CASSYSRDSNQPQHF. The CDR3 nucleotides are TGTGCCAGCAGTTACTCGAGGGATAGCAATCAGCCCCAGCATTTT.

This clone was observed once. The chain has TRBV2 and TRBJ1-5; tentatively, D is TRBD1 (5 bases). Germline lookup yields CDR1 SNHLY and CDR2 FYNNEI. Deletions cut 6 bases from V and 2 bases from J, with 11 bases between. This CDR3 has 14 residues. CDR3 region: CASSAGYRNQPQHF. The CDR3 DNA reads TGTGCCAGCAGCGCAGGGTATCGCAATCAGCCCCAGCATTTT.

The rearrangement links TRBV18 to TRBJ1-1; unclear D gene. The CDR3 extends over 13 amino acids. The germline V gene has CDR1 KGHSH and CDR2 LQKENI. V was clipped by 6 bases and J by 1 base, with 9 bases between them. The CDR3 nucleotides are TGTGCCAGCTCCACAGCAGAGAACACTGAAGCTTTCTTT. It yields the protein CASSTAENTEAFF. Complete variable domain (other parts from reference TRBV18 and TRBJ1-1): NAGVMQNPRHLVRRRGQEARLRCSPMKGHSHVYWYRQLPEEGLKFMVYLQKENIIDESGMPKERFSAEFPKEGPSILRIQQVVRGDSAAYFCASSTAENTEAFFGQGTRLTVV.

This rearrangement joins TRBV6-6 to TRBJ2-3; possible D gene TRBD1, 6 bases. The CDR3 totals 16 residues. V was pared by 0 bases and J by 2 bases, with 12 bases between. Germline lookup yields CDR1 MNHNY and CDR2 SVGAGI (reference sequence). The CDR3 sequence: CASSYSGGGNTDTQYF. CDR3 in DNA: TGTGCCAGCAGTTACTCGGGTGGGGGCAACACAGATACGCAGTATTTT.

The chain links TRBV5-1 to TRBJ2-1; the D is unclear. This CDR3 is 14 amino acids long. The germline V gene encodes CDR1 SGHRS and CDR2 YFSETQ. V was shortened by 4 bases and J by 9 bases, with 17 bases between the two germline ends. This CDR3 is CASSTPHGLGEQFF. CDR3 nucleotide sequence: TGCGCCAGCAGCACCCCACACGGGTTGGGTGAGCAGTTCTTC.

CDR3 loop: CASRVTGQGEGYTF. CDR3 in DNA: TGTGCCAGCAGGGTAACGGGACAGGGGGAAGGCTACACCTTC. This sequence joins TRBV28 and TRBJ1-2; 11 nucleotides agree with TRBD1. Per the germline V gene, CDR1 is MDHEN and CDR2 is SYDVKM. Unmatched junction bases numbered 8, after V lost 6 bases and J lost 8 bases. There are 14 residues in the CDR3.

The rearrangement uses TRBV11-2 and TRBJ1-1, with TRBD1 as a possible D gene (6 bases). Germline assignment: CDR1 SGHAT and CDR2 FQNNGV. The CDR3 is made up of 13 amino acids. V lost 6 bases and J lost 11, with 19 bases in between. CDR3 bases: TGTGCCAGCAGAGCCGGGACAACTACCCGGGCTTTCTTT. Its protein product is CASRAGTTTRAFF.

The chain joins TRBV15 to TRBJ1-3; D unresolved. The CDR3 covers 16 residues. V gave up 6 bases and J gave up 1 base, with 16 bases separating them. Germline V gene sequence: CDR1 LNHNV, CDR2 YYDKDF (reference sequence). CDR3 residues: CATSNPPGQSGNTIYF. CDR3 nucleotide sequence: TGTGCCACCAGTAACCCTCCTGGTCAGTCTGGAAACACCATATATTTT.

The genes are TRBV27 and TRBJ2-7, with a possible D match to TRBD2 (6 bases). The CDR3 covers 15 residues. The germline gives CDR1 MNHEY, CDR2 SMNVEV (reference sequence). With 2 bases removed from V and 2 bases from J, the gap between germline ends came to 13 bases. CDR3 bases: TGTGCCAGCAGTTTAGCGGGAATAGGAACCTACGAGCAGTACTTC. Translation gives CASSLAGIGTYEQYF.

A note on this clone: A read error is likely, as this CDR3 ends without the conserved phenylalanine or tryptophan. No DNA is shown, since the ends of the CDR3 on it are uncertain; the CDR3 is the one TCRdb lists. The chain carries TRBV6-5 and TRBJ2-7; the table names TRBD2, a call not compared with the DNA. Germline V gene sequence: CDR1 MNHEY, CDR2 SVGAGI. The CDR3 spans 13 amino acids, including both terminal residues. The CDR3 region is CASSYSRTSGRMN.

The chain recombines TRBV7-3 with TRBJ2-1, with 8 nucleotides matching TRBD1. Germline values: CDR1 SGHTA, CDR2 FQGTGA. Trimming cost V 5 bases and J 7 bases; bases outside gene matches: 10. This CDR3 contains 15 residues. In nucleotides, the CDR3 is TGTGCCAGCAGCGTGGCAGGGGGCGGCTCTAATGAGCAGTTCTTC. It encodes CASSVAGGGSNEQFF.

For the CDR3, the DNA is TGCGCCAGCAGGGCGACAGTGAACACTGAAGCTTTCTTT. Translated: CASRATVNTEAFF. The V call is TRBV10-1, the J call TRBJ1-1; D perhaps matches TRBD1 (5 bases). Germline loops: CDR1 WNHNN, CDR2 SYGVQD (reference sequence). Between the trimmed V and J ends, which lost 6 bases and 0 bases, there was a span of 8 bases. This CDR3 comprises 13 residues.

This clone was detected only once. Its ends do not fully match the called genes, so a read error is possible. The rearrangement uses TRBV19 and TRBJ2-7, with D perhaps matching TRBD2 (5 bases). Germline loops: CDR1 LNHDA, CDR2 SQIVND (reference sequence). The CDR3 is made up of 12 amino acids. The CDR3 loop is CASSKADYKQYF. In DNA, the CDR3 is TGTGCCAGTAGTAAGGCTGACTACAAGCAGTACTTC.